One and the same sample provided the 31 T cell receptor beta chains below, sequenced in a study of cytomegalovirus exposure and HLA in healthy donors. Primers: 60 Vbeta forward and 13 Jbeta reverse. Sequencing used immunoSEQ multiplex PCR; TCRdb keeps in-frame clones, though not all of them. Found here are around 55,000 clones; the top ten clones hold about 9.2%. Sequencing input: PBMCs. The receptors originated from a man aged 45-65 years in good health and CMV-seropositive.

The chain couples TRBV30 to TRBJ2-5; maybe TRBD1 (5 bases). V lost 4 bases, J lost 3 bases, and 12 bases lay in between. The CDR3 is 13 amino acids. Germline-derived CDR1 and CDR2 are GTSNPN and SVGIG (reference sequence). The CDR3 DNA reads TGTGCCTGGAACCCCAGGGTGGAAGAGACCCAGTACTTC. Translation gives CAWNPRVEETQYF.

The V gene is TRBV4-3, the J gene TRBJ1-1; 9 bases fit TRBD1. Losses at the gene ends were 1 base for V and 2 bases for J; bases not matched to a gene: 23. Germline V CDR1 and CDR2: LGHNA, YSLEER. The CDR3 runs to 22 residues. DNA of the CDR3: TGCGCCAGCAGCCAAGCGATTACGAGTGTGGCCCCGGGACAGGGTAAAAACACTGAAGCTTTCTTT. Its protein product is CASSQAITSVAPGQGKNTEAFF.

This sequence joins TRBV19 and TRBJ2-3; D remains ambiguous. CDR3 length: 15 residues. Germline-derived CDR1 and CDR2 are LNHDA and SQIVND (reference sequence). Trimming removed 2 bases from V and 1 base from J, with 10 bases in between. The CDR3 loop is CASSISDFRTDTQYF. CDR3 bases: TGTGCCAGTAGTATATCCGACTTCCGCACAGATACGCAGTATTTT. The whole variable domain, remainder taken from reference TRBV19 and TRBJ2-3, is DGGITQSPKYLFRKEGQNVTLSCEQNLNHDAMYWYRQDPGQGLRLIYYSQIVNDFQKGDIAEGYSVSREKKESFPLTVTSAQKNPTAFYLCASSISDFRTDTQYFGPGTRLTVL.

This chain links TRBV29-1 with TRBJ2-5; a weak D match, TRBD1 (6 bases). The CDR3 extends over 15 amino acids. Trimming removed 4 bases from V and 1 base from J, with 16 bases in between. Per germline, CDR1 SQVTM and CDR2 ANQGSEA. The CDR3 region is CSVGVQGTIQETQYF. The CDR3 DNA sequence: TGCAGCGTTGGGGTGCAGGGGACAATCCAAGAGACCCAGTACTTC.

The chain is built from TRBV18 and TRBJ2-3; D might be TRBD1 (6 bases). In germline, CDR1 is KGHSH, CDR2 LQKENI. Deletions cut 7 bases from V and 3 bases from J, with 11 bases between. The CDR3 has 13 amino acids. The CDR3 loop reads CASYRDQTDTQYF. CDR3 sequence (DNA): TGTGCCAGCTACAGGGACCAGACAGATACGCAGTATTTT.

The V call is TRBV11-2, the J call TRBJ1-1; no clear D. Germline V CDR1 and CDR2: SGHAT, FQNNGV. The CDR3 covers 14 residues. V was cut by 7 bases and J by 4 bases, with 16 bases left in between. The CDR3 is CASNVEWRITEAFF. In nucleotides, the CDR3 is TGTGCCAGCAACGTAGAATGGAGAATCACTGAAGCTTTCTTT.

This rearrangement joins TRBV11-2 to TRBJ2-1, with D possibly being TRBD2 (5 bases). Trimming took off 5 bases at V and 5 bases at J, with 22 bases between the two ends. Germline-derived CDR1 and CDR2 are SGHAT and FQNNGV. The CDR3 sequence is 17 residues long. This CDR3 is CASSPKDSKGGNNEQFF. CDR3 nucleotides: TGTGCCAGCAGCCCCAAGGACTCGAAGGGTGGGAACAATGAGCAGTTCTTC. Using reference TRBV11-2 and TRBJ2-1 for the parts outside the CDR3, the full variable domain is EAGVAQSPRYKIIEKRQSVAFWCNPISGHATLYWYQQILGQGPKLLIQFQNNGVVDDSQLPKDRFSAERLKGVDSTLKIQPAKLEDSAVYLCASSPKDSKGGNNEQFFGPGTRLTVL.

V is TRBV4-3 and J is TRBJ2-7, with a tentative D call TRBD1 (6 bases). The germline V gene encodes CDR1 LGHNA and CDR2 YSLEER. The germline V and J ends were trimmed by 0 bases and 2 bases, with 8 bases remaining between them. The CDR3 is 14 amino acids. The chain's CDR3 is CASSQDAGAYEQYF. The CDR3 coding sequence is TGCGCCAGCAGCCAAGATGCAGGGGCCTACGAGCAGTACTTC.

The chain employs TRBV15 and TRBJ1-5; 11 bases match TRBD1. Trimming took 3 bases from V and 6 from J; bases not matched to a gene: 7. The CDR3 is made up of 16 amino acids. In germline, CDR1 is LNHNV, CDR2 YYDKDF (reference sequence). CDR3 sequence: CATSSGQGAGSQPQHF. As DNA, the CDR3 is TGTGCCACCAGCAGCGGACAGGGGGCGGGTAGTCAGCCCCAGCATTTT.

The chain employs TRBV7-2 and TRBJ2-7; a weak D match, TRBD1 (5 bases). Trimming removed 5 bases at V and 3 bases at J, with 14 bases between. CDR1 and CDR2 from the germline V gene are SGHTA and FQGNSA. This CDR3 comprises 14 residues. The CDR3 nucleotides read TGTGCCAGCAGCCAACATGGGGCGGTCTACGAGCAGTACTTC. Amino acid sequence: CASSQHGAVYEQYF.

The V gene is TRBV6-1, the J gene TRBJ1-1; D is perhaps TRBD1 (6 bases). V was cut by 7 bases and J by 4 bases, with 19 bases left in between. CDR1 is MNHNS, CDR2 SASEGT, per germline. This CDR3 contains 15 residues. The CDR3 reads CASKRGWDIATEAFF. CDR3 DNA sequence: TGTGCCAGCAAAAGGGGATGGGACATCGCCACTGAAGCTTTCTTT.

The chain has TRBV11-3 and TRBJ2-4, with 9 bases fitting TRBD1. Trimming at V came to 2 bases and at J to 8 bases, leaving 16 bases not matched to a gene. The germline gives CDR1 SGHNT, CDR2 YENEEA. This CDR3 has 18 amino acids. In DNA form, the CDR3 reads TGTGCCAGCAGCTTACCCGGGACAGGGATAACCCGCCCAGACATTCAGTACTTC. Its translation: CASSLPGTGITRPDIQYF.

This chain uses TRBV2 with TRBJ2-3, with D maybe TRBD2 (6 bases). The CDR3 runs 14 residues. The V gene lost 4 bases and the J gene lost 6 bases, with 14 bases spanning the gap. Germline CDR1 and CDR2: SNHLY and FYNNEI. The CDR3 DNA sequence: TGTGCCAGCAGTGGGAGGGTCTGGGGGGATACGCAGTATTTT. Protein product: CASSGRVWGDTQYF.

The CDR3 sequence is CASSGLSGQGSYEQYF. The CDR3 bases are TGTGCCAGCAGTGGACTTTCCGGACAGGGGTCCTACGAGCAGTACTTC. J is TRBJ2-7 and V is TRBV6-1, with 9 nucleotides matching TRBD1. J gave up 1 base and V 4 bases, and 8 bases lay outside the gene matches. Germline CDR1 is MNHNS and CDR2 is SASEGT. The CDR3 sequence is 16 residues long.

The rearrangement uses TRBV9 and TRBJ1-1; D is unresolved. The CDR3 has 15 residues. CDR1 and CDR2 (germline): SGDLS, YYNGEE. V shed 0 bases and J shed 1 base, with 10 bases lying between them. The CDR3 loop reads CASSVDGGRNTEAFF. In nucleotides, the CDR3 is TGTGCCAGCAGCGTAGATGGTGGGCGGAACACTGAAGCTTTCTTT.

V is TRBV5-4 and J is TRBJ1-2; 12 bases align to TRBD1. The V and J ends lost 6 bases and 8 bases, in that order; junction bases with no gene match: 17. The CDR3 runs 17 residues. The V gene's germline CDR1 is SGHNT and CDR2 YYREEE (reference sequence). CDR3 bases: TGTGCCAGCATCCCTCCGGGACAGGGGGCGCTTTTAGGAGGCTACACCTTC. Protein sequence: CASIPPGQGALLGGYTF.

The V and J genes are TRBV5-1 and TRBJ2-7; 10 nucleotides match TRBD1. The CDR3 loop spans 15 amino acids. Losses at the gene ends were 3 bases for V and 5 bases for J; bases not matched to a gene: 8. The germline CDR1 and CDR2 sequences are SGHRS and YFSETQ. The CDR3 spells CASSYGTGVANEQYF. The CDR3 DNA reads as TGCGCCAGCAGCTACGGGACAGGGGTTGCCAACGAGCAGTACTTC.

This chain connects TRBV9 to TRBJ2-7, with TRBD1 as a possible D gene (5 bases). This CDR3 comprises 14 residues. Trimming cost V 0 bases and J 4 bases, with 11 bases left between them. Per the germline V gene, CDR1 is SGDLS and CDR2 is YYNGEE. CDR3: CASSVGDSLYEQYF. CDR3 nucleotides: TGTGCCAGCAGCGTAGGTGACAGTCTTTACGAGCAGTACTTC.

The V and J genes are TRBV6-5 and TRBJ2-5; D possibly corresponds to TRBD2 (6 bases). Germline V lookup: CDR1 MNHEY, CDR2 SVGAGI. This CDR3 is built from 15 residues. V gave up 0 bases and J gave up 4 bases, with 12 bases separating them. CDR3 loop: CASSYSGGAGETQYF. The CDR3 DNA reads TGTGCCAGCAGTTACTCTGGCGGGGCGGGAGAGACCCAGTACTTC.

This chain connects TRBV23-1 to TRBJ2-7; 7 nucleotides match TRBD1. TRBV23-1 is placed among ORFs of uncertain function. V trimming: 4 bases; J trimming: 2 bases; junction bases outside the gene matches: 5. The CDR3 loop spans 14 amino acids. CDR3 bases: TGCGCCAGCAGTCCTCCACAGGGGCCCTACGAGCAGTACTTC. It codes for CASSPPQGPYEQYF.

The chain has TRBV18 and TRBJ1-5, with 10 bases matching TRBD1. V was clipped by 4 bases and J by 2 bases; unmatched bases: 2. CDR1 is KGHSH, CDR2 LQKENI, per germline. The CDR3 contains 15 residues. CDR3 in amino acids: CASSRGTGGNQPQHF. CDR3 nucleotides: TGTGCCAGCTCACGGGGGACAGGGGGCAATCAGCCCCAGCATTTT.

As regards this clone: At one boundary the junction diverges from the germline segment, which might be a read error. The CDR3 region is CASAPLDWDRGQPQHF. CDR3 sequence (DNA): TGTGCCAGCGCACCACTAGATTGGGACAGAGGTCAGCCCCAGCATTTT. The chain is built from TRBV18 and TRBJ1-5; 7 bases fit TRBD1. CDR1 is KGHSH, CDR2 LQKENI, per germline. CDR3 length: 16 residues.

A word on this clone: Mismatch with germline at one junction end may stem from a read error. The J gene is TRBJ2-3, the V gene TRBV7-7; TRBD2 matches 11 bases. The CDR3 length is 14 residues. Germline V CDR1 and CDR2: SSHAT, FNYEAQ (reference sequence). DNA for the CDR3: TGTGCTAGCAGCTTAGCGGGAGGGGCAGATACGCAGTATTTT. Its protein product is CASSLAGGADTQYF.

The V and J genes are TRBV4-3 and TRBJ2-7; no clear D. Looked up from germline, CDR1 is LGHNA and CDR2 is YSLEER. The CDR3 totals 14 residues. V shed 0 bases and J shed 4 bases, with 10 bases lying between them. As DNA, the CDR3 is TGCGCCAGCAGCCAAGATTCCGTGTTTTACGAGCAGTACTTC. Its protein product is CASSQDSVFYEQYF.

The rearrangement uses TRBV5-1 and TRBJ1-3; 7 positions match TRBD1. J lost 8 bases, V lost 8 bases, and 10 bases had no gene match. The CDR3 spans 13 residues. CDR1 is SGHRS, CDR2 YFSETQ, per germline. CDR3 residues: CASRQGDGDTIYF. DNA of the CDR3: TGCGCCAGTCGACAGGGCGATGGGGACACCATATATTTT.

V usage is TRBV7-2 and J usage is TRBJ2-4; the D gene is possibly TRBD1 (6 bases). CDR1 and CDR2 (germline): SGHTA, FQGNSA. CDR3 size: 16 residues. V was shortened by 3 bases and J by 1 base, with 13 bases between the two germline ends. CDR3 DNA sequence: TGTGCCAGCAGCTTCAGTCCAGGGGAGGCCAAAAACATTCAGTACTTC. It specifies CASSFSPGEAKNIQYF.

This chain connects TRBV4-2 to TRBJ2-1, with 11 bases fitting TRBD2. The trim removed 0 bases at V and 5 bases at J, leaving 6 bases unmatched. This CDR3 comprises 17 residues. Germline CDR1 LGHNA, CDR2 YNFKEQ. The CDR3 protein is CASSQEGLAGGDNEQFF. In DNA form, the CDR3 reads TGTGCCAGCAGCCAAGAAGGACTAGCGGGCGGGGACAATGAGCAGTTCTTC.

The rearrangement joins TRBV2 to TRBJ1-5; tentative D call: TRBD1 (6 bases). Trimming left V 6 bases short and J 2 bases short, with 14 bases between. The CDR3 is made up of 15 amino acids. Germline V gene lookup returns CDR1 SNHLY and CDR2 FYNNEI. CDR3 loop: CASSLTGMGNQPQHF. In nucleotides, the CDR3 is TGTGCCAGCAGCCTAACAGGGATGGGCAATCAGCCCCAGCATTTT.

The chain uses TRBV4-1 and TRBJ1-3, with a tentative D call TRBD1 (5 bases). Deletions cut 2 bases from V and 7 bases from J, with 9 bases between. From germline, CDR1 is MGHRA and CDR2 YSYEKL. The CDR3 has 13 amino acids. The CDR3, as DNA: TGCGCCAGCAGCCAATGGCCAGGGAACACCATATATTTT. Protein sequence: CASSQWPGNTIYF.

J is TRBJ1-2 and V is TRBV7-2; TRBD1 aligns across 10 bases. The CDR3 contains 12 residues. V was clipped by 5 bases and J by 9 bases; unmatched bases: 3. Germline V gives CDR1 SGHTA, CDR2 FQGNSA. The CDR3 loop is CASSVDRGRYTF. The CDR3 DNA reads TGTGCCAGCAGCGTCGACAGGGGGCGCTACACCTTC.

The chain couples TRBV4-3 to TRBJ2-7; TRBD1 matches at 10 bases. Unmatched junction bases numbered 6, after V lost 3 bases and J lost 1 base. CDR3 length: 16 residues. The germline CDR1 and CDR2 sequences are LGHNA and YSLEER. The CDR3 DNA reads TGCGCCAGCAGCCATTCCGGGACAGGGGAGTCCTACGAGCAGTACTTC. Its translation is CASSHSGTGESYEQYF.